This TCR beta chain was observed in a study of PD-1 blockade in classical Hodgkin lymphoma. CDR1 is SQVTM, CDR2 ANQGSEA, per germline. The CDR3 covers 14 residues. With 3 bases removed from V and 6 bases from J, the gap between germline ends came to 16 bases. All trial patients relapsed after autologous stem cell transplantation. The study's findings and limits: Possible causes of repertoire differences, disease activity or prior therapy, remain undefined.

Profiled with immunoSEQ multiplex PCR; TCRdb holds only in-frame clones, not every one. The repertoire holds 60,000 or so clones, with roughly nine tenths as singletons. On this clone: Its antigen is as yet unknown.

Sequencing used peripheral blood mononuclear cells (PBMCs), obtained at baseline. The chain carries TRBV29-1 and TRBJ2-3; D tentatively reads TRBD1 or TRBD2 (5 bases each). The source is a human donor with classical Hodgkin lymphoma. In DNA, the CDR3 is TGCAGCGTTGAGGGGGAGAGAATTACGGATACGCAGTATTTT. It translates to CSVEGERITDTQYF.